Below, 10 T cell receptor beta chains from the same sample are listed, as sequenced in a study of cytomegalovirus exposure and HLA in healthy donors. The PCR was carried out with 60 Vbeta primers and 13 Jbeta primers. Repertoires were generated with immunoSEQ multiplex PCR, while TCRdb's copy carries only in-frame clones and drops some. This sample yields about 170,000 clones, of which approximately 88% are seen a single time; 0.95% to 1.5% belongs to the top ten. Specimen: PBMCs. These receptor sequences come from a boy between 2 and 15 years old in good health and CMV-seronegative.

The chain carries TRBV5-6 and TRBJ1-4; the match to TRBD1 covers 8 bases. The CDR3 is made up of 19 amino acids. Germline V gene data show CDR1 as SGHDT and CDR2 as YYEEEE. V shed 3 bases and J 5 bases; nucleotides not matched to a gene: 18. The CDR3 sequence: CASSSETGTGRRGNEKLFF. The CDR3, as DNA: TGTGCCAGCAGCTCGGAGACCGGGACAGGCCGGAGGGGGAATGAAAAACTGTTTTTT.

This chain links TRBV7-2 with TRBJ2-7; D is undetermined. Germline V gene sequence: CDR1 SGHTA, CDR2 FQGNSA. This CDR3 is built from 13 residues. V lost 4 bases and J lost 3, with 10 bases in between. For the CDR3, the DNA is TGTGCCAGCAGCTGGGCAGATCGCTACGAGCAGTACTTC. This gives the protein CASSWADRYEQYF.

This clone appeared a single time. The CDR3 DNA is TGTGCCAGTAGAGCGAGCGGGGGTGAGCAGTTCTTC. This translates into CASRASGGEQFF. The gene calls are TRBV19 and TRBJ2-1; 8 nucleotides line up with TRBD2. This CDR3 region has 12 residues. Unmatched junction bases numbered 4, after V lost 6 bases and J lost 9 bases. Germline V lookup: CDR1 LNHDA, CDR2 SQIVND (reference sequence).

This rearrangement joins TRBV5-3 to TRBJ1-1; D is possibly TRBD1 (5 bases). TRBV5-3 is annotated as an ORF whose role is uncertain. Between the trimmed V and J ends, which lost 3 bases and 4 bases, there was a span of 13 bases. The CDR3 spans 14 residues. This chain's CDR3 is CARSSANGATEAFF. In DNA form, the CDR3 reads TGTGCCAGAAGCTCCGCTAATGGGGCCACTGAAGCTTTCTTT.

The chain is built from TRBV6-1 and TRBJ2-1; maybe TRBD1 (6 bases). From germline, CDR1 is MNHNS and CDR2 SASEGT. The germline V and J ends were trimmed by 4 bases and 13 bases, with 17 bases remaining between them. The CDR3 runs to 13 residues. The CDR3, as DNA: TGTGCCAGCAGTGCCACAGGGAAGGTCCCTCAGTTCTTC. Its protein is CASSATGKVPQFF.

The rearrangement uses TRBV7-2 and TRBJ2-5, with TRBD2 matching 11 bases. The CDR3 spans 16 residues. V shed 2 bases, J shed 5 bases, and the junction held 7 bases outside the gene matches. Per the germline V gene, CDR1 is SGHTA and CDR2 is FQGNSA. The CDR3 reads CASSLRLAGGAETQYF. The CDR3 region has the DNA TGTGCCAGCAGCTTAAGGCTAGCGGGGGGTGCCGAGACCCAGTACTTC.

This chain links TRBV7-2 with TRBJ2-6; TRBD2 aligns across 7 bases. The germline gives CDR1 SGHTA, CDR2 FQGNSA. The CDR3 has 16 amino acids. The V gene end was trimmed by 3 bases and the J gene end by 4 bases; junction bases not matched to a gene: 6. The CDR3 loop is CASSFKAGAGANVLTF. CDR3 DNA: TGTGCCAGCAGCTTTAAGGCGGGAGCCGGGGCCAACGTCCTGACTTTC.

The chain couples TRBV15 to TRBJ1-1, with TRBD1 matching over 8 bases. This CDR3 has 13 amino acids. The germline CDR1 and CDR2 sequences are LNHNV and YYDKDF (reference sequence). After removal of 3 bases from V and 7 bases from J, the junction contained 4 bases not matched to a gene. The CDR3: CATSSQDRVEAFF. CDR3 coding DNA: TGTGCCACCAGCAGCCAGGACAGGGTTGAAGCTTTCTTT.

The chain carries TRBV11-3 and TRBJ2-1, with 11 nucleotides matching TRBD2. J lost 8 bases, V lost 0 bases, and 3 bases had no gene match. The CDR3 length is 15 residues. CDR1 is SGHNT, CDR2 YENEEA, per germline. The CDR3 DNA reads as TGTGCCAGCAGCTTAGATAGCGGGGGGGGCTATGAGCAGTTCTTC. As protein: CASSLDSGGGYEQFF.

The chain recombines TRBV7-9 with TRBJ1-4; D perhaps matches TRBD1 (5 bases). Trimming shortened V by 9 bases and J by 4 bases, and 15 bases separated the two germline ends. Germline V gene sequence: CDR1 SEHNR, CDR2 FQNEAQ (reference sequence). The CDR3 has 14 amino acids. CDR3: CASIQGWSNEKLFF. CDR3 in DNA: TGTGCCAGTATTCAGGGTTGGAGTAATGAAAAACTGTTTTTT.